This T cell receptor beta chain was identified during a study of T cell changes during pregnancy in multiple sclerosis. The V and J ends lost 6 bases and 2 bases respectively, with 14 bases between them. The germline V gene encodes CDR1 MGHRA and CDR2 YSYEKL. This CDR3 spans 15 amino acids. The protocol was immunoSEQ multiplex PCR, while the TCRdb copy is restricted to in-frame clones and leaves out a portion. Of more than 75,000 clones in the sample, 94% are singletons; the top ten hold 2.5%. The sample was peripheral blood, taken in the third trimester of pregnancy. This clonotype was obtained from a female donor with multiple sclerosis, enrolled in a pregnancy study. The chain combines TRBV4-1 with TRBJ2-1; a weak D match, TRBD2 (5 bases). The DNA of the CDR3 is TGCGCCAGCAGGAGCGGAAGGGATACCTACAATGAGCAGTTCTTC. It specifies CASRSGRDTYNEQFF.